Following are 13 T cell receptor beta chains from one sample sequenced in a study of regulatory T cells in long-lasting Graves disease. This sample's time point: newly diagnosed GD, antithyroid drugs for less than 3 months. Construction of the TCR library relied on RNA isolated from PBMCs. iRepertoire HTBI primers and Arm-PCR of CDR3 regions built TCR beta libraries. In TCRdb, the multiplex PCR reads were re-called with MiXCR into one record per CDR3 protein. The sample contains more than 450,000 distinct CDR3 sequences, around 13% of which appear only once. These data were likewise used in another study, on T cells in Graves' hyperthyroidism and ophthalmopathy.

Source: peripheral blood mononuclear cells (PBMCs), taken at new diagnosis, from a patient treated with antithyroid drugs. The receptors here all came from a woman in her 30s with Graves disease.

This clonotype was seen ten or more times. The chain has TRBV29-1 and TRBJ1-6; D is unresolved. Trimming left V 4 bases short and J 5 bases short, with 9 bases between. Germline V gives CDR1 SQVTM, CDR2 ANQGSEA. The CDR3 runs 13 residues. CDR3 sequence: CSVAQDNNSPLHF. Here the CDR3 DNA reads TGCAGCGTTGCGCAGGATAATAATTCACCCCTCCACTTT.

This clonotype was seen many times. The chain carries TRBV10-3 and TRBJ1-2; D may be TRBD1 (5 bases). CDR3 size: 13 residues. Deletions cut 11 bases from V and 5 bases from J, with 18 bases between. CDR1 is ENHRY and CDR2 is SYGVKD in the germline V gene. The CDR3 protein is CAARPGGNYGYTF. The CDR3 DNA reads as TGTGCCGCGAGACCGGGGGGGAATTATGGCTACACCTTC.

This clonotype was found many times. The rearrangement joins TRBV28 to TRBJ2-7; D is possibly TRBD2 (6 bases). Trimming stripped 4 bases from V and 5 bases from J, with 21 bases between. The CDR3 has 16 residues. The germline V gene has CDR1 MDHEN and CDR2 SYDVKM. The CDR3 DNA reads as TGTGCCAGCAGTTCCACCCCCCCGGGAGTGAGGAACGAGCAGTACTTC. This encodes CASSSTPPGVRNEQYF.

This clonotype was recorded at least ten times. This rearrangement joins TRBV11-2 to TRBJ2-3; 9 nucleotides agree with TRBD2. The CDR3 totals 16 residues. J was trimmed by 4 bases and V by 4 bases; bases with no gene match: 9. Per germline, CDR1 SGHAT and CDR2 FQNNGV. The CDR3: CASSWGGSGSSDTQYF. CDR3 coding DNA: TGTGCCAGCAGCTGGGGAGGTAGCGGGAGTTCAGATACGCAGTATTTT.

This chain connects TRBV11-2 to TRBJ2-5; 8 bases are a match to TRBD1. Germline V CDR1 and CDR2: SGHAT, FQNNGV. The J segment lost 5 bases and the V segment lost 8 bases, leaving 16 bases of the junction unmatched. The CDR3 consists of 16 residues. CDR3 sequence reads: CASRDRGLGMLETQYF. In DNA, the CDR3 is TGTGCCAGCCGCGACAGGGGTTTGGGTATGTTGGAGACCCAGTACTTC.

This clonotype was counted ten times or more. The chain recombines TRBV4-1 with TRBJ1-1; TRBD1 might be the D (5 bases). CDR1 is MGHRA and CDR2 is YSYEKL in the germline V gene. Deletions cut 1 base from V and 11 bases from J, with 17 bases between. This CDR3 is 14 amino acids long. CDR3 sequence: CASSQGRTGAVAFF. In nucleotides, the CDR3 is TGCGCCAGCAGCCAAGGGCGGACCGGGGCTGTGGCTTTCTTT.

A note on this clonotype: This likely stems from a read error, as it lies one base from a far larger clone. The rearrangement links TRBV2 to TRBJ2-3; TRBD1 matches 12 bases. The J call may be faulty, since TRBJ2-7 better matches the DNA end. CDR3 size: 15 residues. Germline CDR1 reads SNHLY; CDR2 reads FYNNEI. The CDR3 protein is CANRPTGQGAYEQYF. The CDR3 DNA sequence: TGTGCCAACAGACCCACGGGACAGGGGGCGTACGAGCAGTACTTC.

The chain is built from TRBV20-1 and TRBJ2-3, with D unclear. The CDR3 extends over 14 amino acids. CDR1 is DFQATT, CDR2 SNEGSKA, per germline (reference sequence). The V end was cut by 6 bases, the J end by 1 base, with 14 bases between. The CDR3 here is CSAKRVKGTDTQYF. CDR3 bases: TGCAGTGCGAAAAGGGTTAAGGGCACAGATACGCAGTATTTT.

This clonotype was seen more than once but under ten times. The genes are TRBV27 and TRBJ2-7, with a tentative D call TRBD2 (6 bases). From germline, CDR1 is MNHEY and CDR2 SMNVEV (reference sequence). The V gene lost 3 bases and the J gene lost 2 bases, with 14 bases spanning the gap. The length of the CDR3 is 15 residues. Here the CDR3 reads CASSFGPGGTYEQYF. CDR3 DNA: TGTGCCAGCAGTTTTGGGCCAGGAGGGACCTACGAGCAGTACTTC.

The sample holds a few counts of this clonotype. This chain uses TRBV9 with TRBJ2-7; weak D call: TRBD2 (6 bases). Germline-derived CDR1 and CDR2 are SGDLS and YYNGEE. Trimming shortened V by 0 bases and J by 1 base, and 11 bases separated the two germline ends. The CDR3 is made up of 15 amino acids. CDR3 residues: CASSVGEDYSYEQYF. The DNA for the CDR3 is TGTGCCAGCAGCGTAGGGGAGGACTATTCCTACGAGCAGTACTTC.

The chain has TRBV5-1 and TRBJ2-5; 8 bases align to TRBD2. The CDR3 length is 16 residues. The germline V gene has CDR1 SGHRS and CDR2 YFSETQ. V was clipped by 0 bases and J by 3 bases; unmatched bases: 7. The CDR3 DNA reads TGCGCCAGCAGCTTGGCCGATACTAGCGGAAAAGAGACCCAGTACTTC. Translated: CASSLADTSGKETQYF.

There are many counts of this clonotype. The V and J genes are TRBV24-1 and TRBJ2-2, with 9 bases that match TRBD1. Germline values: CDR1 KGHDR, CDR2 SFDVKD. The junction had 11 bases not matched to a gene; V was cut back by 4 bases and J by 3 bases. CDR3 length equals 18 residues. The CDR3 nucleotides are TGTGCCACCAGTGACCAGGACAGGGGTATGGTGGACACCGGGGAGCTGTTTTTT. Amino acids: CATSDQDRGMVDTGELFF.

This clonotype was seen ten or more times. CDR3 residues: CASSKSGSNEQFF. The CDR3 DNA is TGTGCCAGCAGCAAAAGCGGGAGCAATGAGCAGTTCTTC. This chain uses TRBV11-1 with TRBJ2-1, with 8 bases aligning to TRBD2. The V and J ends lost 5 bases and 6 bases, in that order; junction bases with no gene match: 3. From germline, CDR1 is SGHAT and CDR2 FQDESV (reference sequence). CDR3 length: 13 residues.